The present entry profiles one T cell receptor (beta chain) with its context. The clone's antigen remains unknown. One base away there is no much larger clone; base qualities are not given. These data come from a study of blood T cell repertoires in COVID-19 (dated by TCRdb to about 2020). The study in broad terms: The collaborator samples originated in the United States, Italy and Spain and spanned the acute and convalescent phases of COVID-19. The material from the prospective study consisted of cDNA or gDNA derived from T cells, B-cell-depleted T cells, or PBMCs. The dataset comprised deeply sampled blood TCRbeta repertoires from subjects exposed to, actively infected with, or recovered from COVID-19. A freely available public database, intended as a resource for researchers studying the immune response to SARS-CoV-2, is where the repertoires were released. The samples were drawn from the first 160 participants of the ongoing ImmuneRACE study and from some 1,300 subjects provided by 6 global collaborators. A de-identified subject ID, COVID-19 status, age in years and sex were almost always included in the sample metadata. Where HLA class I and class II types were available, the types were taken from metadata supplied by the sample provider, not from assay-based typing. Results and caveats for the whole study, not just this receptor: The quantity of clinical and demographic metadata differed by source and by participant and was supplied without curation.

The collaborating institutions used their own protocols to collect whole blood in K2EDTA tubes. For TCRbeta analysis, collaborators shipped samples as frozen whole blood, isolated PBMCs, or DNA extracted from either of those sample types. TCRbeta CDR3 regions were amplified from genomic DNA by means of the immunoSEQ Assay, a bias-controlled multiplex PCR. The authors' pipeline ran thus. Nucleated cell counts per sample were estimated from amplification of reference gene primers within the assay. To quantify the absolute abundance of each unique TCRbeta CDR3 rearrangement, sequence reads were collapsed and filtered. Productive Simpson clonality was computed per sample as the square root of Simpson's diversity index over productive rearrangements. Held by TCRdb, this immuneACCESS table contains in-frame sequences only and omits some clones. Under half of the omission traces to an unresolved V gene where checked; the cause of the rest is unknown. Clone size and the V and J calls come from that table; the DNA yielded D and trimming. Present in this sample are approximately 140,000 clones, more than 75% of which were seen just once. The top ten constitute less than 2.5% of the sample.

Trimming at the junction amounts to 3 bases on V and 3 bases on J, and the germline ends lie 9 bases apart. The cysteine opens and the phenylalanine closes a CDR3 of 13 amino acids. Left in the record is the CDR3 DNA by itself, 39 bases read in frame from the first base. From a lookup of the germline V gene, CDR1 and CDR2 are SGHRS and YFSETQ. Sequences were obtained from peripheral blood. The chain links TRBV5-1 with TRBJ1-1; the D gene remains uncertain. This receptor was identified in a man between 65 and 85 years old with acute or convalescent COVID-19. The bases read TGCGCCAGCAGCTGGTCGGAGGACACTGAAGCTTTCTTT. It is translated as CASSWSEDTEAFF.